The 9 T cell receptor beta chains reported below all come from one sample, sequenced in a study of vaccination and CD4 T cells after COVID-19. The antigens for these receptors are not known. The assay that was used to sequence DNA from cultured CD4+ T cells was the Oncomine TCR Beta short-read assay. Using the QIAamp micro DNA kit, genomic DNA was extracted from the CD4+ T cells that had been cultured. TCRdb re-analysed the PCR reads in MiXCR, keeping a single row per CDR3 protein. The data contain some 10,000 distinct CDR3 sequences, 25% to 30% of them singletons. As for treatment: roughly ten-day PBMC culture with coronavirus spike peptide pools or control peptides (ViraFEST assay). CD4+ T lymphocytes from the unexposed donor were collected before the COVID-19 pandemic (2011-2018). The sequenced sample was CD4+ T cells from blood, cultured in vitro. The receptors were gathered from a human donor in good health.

The CDR3 reads CASSLALGTGADTQYF. The CDR3 DNA is TGCGCCAGCAGCTTGGCCCTGGGGACGGGAGCAGATACGCAGTATTTT. The chain employs TRBV5-1 and TRBJ2-3; the D gene is possibly TRBD2 (6 bases). V was cut by 0 bases and J by 4 bases, with 15 bases left in between. The CDR3 spans 16 residues. Per the germline V gene, CDR1 is SGHRS and CDR2 is YFSETQ.

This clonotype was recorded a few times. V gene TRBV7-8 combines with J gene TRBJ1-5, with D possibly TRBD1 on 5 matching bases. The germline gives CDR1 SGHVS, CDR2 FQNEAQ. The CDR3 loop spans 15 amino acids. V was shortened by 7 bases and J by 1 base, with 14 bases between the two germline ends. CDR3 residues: CASTIDSWSNQPQHF. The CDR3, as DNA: TGTGCCAGCACCATCGACAGTTGGAGCAATCAGCCCCAGCATTTT. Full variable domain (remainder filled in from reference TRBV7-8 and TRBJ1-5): GAGVSQSPRYKVAKRGQDVALRCDPISGHVSLFWYQQALGQGPEFLTYFQNEAQLDKSGLPSDRFFAERPEGSVSTLKIQRTQQEDSAVYLCASTIDSWSNQPQHFGDGTRLSIL.

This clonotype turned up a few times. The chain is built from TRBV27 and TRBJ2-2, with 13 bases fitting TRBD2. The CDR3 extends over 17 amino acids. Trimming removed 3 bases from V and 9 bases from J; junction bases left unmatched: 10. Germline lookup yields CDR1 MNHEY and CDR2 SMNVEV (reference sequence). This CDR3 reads CASSLRGLAGDRWELFF. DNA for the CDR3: TGTGCCAGCAGTTTGCGTGGACTAGCGGGAGATAGATGGGAGCTGTTTTTT.

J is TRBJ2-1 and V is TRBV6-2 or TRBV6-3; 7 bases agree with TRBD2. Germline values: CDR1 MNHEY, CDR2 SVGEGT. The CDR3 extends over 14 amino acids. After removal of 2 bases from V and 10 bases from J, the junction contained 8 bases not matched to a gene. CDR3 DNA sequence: TGTGCCAGCAGTTACGGACTCGCCGGGAGGGAGCAGTTCTTC. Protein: CASSYGLAGREQFF.

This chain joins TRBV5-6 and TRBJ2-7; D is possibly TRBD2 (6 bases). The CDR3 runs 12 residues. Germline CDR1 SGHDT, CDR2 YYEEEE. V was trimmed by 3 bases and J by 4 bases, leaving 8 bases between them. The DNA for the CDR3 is TGTGCCAGCAGCTGGGGGGAATACGAGCAGTACTTC. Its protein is CASSWGEYEQYF.

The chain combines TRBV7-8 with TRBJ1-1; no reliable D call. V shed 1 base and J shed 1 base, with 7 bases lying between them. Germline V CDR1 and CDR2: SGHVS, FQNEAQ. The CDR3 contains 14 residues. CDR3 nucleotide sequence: TGTGCCAGCAGCTTAGGGAGGAGGAACACTGAAGCTTTCTTT. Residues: CASSLGRRNTEAFF.

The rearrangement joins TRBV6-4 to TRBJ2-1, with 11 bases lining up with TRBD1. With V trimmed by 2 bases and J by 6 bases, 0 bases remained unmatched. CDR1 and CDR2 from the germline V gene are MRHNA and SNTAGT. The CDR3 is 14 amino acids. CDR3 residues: CASSDGTGGNEQFF. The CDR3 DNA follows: TGTGCCAGCAGTGACGGGACAGGGGGCAATGAGCAGTTCTTC.

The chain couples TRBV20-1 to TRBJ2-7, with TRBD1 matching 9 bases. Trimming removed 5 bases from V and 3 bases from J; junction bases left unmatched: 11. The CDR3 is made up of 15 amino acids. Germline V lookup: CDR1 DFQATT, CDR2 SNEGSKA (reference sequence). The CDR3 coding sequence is TGCAGTGCTTCATCACCGGGACAGGGAAACTACGAGCAGTACTTC. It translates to CSASSPGQGNYEQYF.

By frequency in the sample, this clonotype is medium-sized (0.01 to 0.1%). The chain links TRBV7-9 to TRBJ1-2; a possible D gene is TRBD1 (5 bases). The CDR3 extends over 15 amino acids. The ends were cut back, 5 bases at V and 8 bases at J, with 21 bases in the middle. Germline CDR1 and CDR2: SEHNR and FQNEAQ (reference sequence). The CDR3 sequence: CASSPSARGPRGYTF. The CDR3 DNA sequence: TGTGCCAGCAGCCCATCTGCGCGGGGACCTAGGGGCTACACCTTC. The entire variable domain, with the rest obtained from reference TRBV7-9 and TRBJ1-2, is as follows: DTGVSQNPRHKITKRGQNVTFRCDPISEHNRLYWYRQTLGQGPEFLTYFQNEAQLEKSRLLSDRFSAERPKGSFSTLEIQRTEQGDSAMYLCASSPSARGPRGYTFGSGTRLTVV.